The 22 T cell receptor beta chains given below trace back to one sample, sequenced in a study of tumor-infiltrating lymphocytes in primary liver carcinoma. Germline DNA was also extracted, and blood RNA derived from unsorted whole blood. cDNA specific to TCR beta was made from 500 ng of total RNA, with a constant-region primer employed for priming. A slightly modified ARM-PCR protocol with three nested multiplex PCR rounds produced these TCR beta libraries. Researchers ran the first two PCR rounds for roughly 11 cycles each with TRBV1-TRBV30 forward primers and a C-beta reverse primer. From the multiplex PCR reads, TCRdb called clonotypes with MiXCR, one entry per CDR3 protein. The sample yields 250,000 to 400,000 distinct CDR3 sequences, roughly 60% seen once. Input material: peripheral blood. The receptors shown here come from a middle-aged man with primary liver carcinoma and hepatitis B virus infection.

Of note for this clonotype: A much larger clone is a single base away; this may be a read error. The rearrangement joins TRBV4-2 to TRBJ2-7, with D possibly matching TRBD1 (5 bases). The CDR3 runs 15 residues. CDR1 and CDR2 (germline): LGHNA, YNFKEQ. CDR3 region: CASGQEYRSSYEQYF. The CDR3 region has the DNA TGTGCCAGCGGCCAAGAGTACAGGAGCTCCTACGAGCAGTACTTC.

This clonotype is a singleton in its sample. Compared with germline, one end of the junction differs, possibly owing to a read error. The V gene is TRBV11-2, the J gene TRBJ1-1; D is possibly TRBD1 (6 bases). The CDR3 loop spans 15 amino acids. CDR1 is SGHAT and CDR2 is FQNNGV in the germline V gene. The CDR3 here is CTSSLDGGLNAEAFF. For the CDR3, the DNA is TGTACCAGCAGCTTAGACGGGGGGCTGAACGCTGAAGCTTTCTTT.

The chain employs TRBV28 and TRBJ1-1; D perhaps matches TRBD1 (5 bases). This CDR3 is built from 13 residues. In germline, CDR1 is MDHEN, CDR2 SYDVKM. The V and J ends lost 1 base and 11 bases respectively, with 14 bases between them. CDR3 nucleotides: TGTGCCAGCAGTTTATATACAGGTCACGTTGCTTTCTTT. Its protein is CASSLYTGHVAFF. The whole variable domain, remainder taken from reference TRBV28 and TRBJ1-1, is DVKVTQSSRYLVKRTGEKVFLECVQDMDHENMFWYRQDPGLGLRLIYFSYDVKMKEKGDIPEGYSVSREKKERFSLILESASTNQTSMYLCASSLYTGHVAFFGQGTRLTVV.

The chain combines TRBV10-1 with TRBJ2-2, with D hard to call. Germline V gene lookup returns CDR1 WNHNN and CDR2 SYGVQD (reference sequence). CDR3 size: 14 residues. V was cut by 3 bases and J by 1 base, with 6 bases left in between. CDR3 residues: CASSDSQNTGELFF. The CDR3, as DNA: TGCGCCAGCAGTGATAGTCAGAACACCGGGGAGCTGTTTTTT.

This chain joins TRBV29-1 and TRBJ2-3; TRBD2 matches at 7 bases. CDR1 and CDR2 (germline): SQVTM, ANQGSEA. CDR3 length: 12 amino acids. The J segment lost 7 bases and the V segment lost 6 bases, leaving 7 bases of the junction unmatched. The DNA of the CDR3 is TGCAGCGTCTATGTCGGGGGGAATACGCAGTATTTT. Its protein is CSVYVGGNTQYF.

This clonotype was seen ten or more times. The V call is TRBV11-2, the J call TRBJ2-2; D is undetermined. The CDR3 loop spans 15 amino acids. Germline-derived CDR1 and CDR2 are SGHAT and FQNNGV. Trimming took 1 base from V and 1 from J, leaving 7 bases between them. The CDR3 loop is CASSLAVMNTGELFF. The CDR3 DNA reads as TGTGCCAGCAGCTTAGCAGTGATGAACACCGGGGAGCTGTTTTTT.

Remarks on this clonotype: This clone may be a read error of a much larger clone one base away. The chain is built from TRBV4-3 and TRBJ2-7, with D unresolved. Germline assignment: CDR1 LGHNA and CDR2 YSLEER. The V and J ends lost 0 bases and 2 bases respectively, with 11 bases between them. The CDR3 consists of 15 residues. CDR3 in DNA: TGCGCCAGCAGCCAAGATTCTGGTCCCCCCTACGAGCAGTACTTC. Protein product: CASSQDSGPPYEQYF.

On this clonotype: It is likely a read error, because the conserved phenylalanine at the end of the CDR3 is missing. V is TRBV29-1 and J is TRBJ2-5; a possible D gene is TRBD2 (5 bases). The CDR3 loop spans 14 amino acids. Germline values: CDR1 SQVTM, CDR2 ANQGSEA. V was trimmed by 6 bases and J by 9 bases, leaving 23 bases between them. The CDR3 nucleotides read TGCAGCGTCGAGGGTAGAGGGAGAATCGAGGCCCAGTACCTC. This sequence encodes CSVEGRGRIEAQYL.

Worth noting for this clonotype: A much larger clone differs by one base, so this may be a read error. The gene calls are TRBV12-3 or TRBV12-4 and TRBJ2-5; 10 nucleotides agree with TRBD1. Trimming at V came to 5 bases and at J to 5 bases, leaving 8 bases not matched to a gene. CDR3 length: 15 amino acids. The CDR3 region is CASSPQGQGKETQYF. CDR3 DNA: TGTGCCAGCAGTCCCCAGGGACAGGGGAAGGAGACCCAGTACTTC.

Concerning this clonotype: It may be a read error: a sequence one base away is much more abundant. The chain has TRBV29-1 and TRBJ2-5, with TRBD2 matching over 10 bases. Germline values: CDR1 SQVTM, CDR2 ANQGSEA. The CDR3 extends over 15 amino acids. J lost 1 base, V lost 5 bases, and 7 bases had no gene match. Here the CDR3 DNA reads TGCAGCGTTCGTGATAGCGGGAGGTCCCAAGAGACCCAGTACTTC. It is translated as CSVRDSGRSQETQYF.

This clonotype showed up just once. The junction does not match germline at one end; this may be a read error. This chain joins TRBV4-1 and TRBJ2-2, with D perhaps assigned TRBD1 or TRBD2 (5 bases each). This CDR3 is built from 18 residues. Germline V CDR1 and CDR2: MGHRA, YSYEKL. The CDR3 DNA sequence: TGCGCCAGCCGCCAAGCCCCGTCCGACTCCACTTGGGACCGGGAGCTGTTTTTT. Amino acids: CASRQAPSDSTWDRELFF.

Points on this clonotype: This sequence may be a read error, since a much larger clone differs from it by one base. This chain connects TRBV29-1 to TRBJ1-2, with D possibly being TRBD1 (5 bases). The CDR3 totals 13 residues. The germline CDR1 and CDR2 sequences are SQVTM and ANQGSEA. This CDR3 is CGVGAAGSGGYTF. In DNA, the CDR3 is TGCGGCGTTGGGGCCGCGGGGAGCGGTGGCTACACCTTC.

This clonotype was counted a single time. A much more abundant neighbour one base away suggests this may be a read error. V usage is TRBV7-9 and J usage is TRBJ1-2, with D maybe TRBD1 (6 bases). The CDR3 loop spans 13 amino acids. V gave up 3 bases and J gave up 8 bases, with 13 bases separating them. Germline V gene sequence: CDR1 SEHNR, CDR2 FQNEAQ (reference sequence). The CDR3, as DNA: TGTGCCAGCAGCTTGGACAGTATTGCGGGCTACACCTTC. Its translation: CASSLDSIAGYTF.

The gene calls are TRBV29-1 and TRBJ2-1, with 11 bases that match TRBD2. The V gene's germline CDR1 is SQVTM and CDR2 ANQGSEA. The CDR3 sequence is 14 residues long. J lost 4 bases, V lost 7 bases, and 6 bases had no gene match. The CDR3 DNA sequence: TGCAGCGACTCTAGCGGGAGGAGTTACAATGAGCAGTTCTTC. Its protein product is CSDSSGRSYNEQFF.

The chain employs TRBV9 and TRBJ2-1, with D uncertain. V lost 0 bases to trimming and J lost 10 bases, with 8 bases between them. CDR3 length equals 12 residues. CDR1 and CDR2 (germline): SGDLS, YYNGEE. The chain's CDR3 is CASSVVESEQFF. The CDR3, as DNA: TGTGCCAGCAGCGTAGTTGAGTCCGAGCAGTTCTTC.

In its sample, this clonotype was seen many times. The chain is built from TRBV30 and TRBJ1-1; D call uncertain. CDR1 and CDR2 from the germline V gene are GTSNPN and SVGIG (reference sequence). The CDR3 covers 11 residues. Trimming stripped 3 bases from V and 7 bases from J, with 9 bases between. The CDR3 here is CAWRDSGEAFF. For the CDR3, the DNA is TGTGCCTGGAGGGACTCCGGTGAAGCTTTCTTT.

The rearrangement uses TRBV11-1 and TRBJ2-1; TRBD2 aligns across 13 bases. Trimming at V came to 9 bases and at J to 9 bases, leaving 14 bases not matched to a gene. The CDR3 spans 16 residues. CDR1 and CDR2 from the germline V gene are SGHAT and FQDESV (reference sequence). The chain's CDR3 is CASSHRTSGSWGEQFF. CDR3 coding DNA: TGTGCCAGTAGCCATAGGACTAGCGGGAGTTGGGGTGAGCAGTTCTTC.

A word on this clonotype: One base away lies a much larger clone, so this may be a sequencing read error. The V call is TRBV12-3 or TRBV12-4, the J call TRBJ2-5; D remains unclear. The length of the CDR3 is 14 residues. Trimming took 0 bases from V and 5 from J, leaving 10 bases between them. CDR3 nucleotides: TGTGCCAGCAGTTTAGCGCATCAGGTGGAGACCCAGTACTTC. Its protein product is CASSLAHQVETQYF.

This clonotype was detected only once. Relative to the germline gene, one junction end is altered; a read error may explain this. The chain links TRBV28 to TRBJ2-1; 10 positions agree with TRBD1. The germline V gene encodes CDR1 MDHEN and CDR2 SYDVKM. The length of the CDR3 is 16 residues. Here the CDR3 DNA reads TGTGCCAGCAGTCTTCCCGGGACAGGGGCCTACAATGGGCAGTTCTTC. Translated, it gives CASSLPGTGAYNGQFF.

On this clonotype: Just one base apart from a much larger clone, this may be a read error. This likely comes from a read error, as the CDR3 has no conserved phenylalanine or tryptophan at its end. This sequence joins TRBV6-5 and TRBJ2-7; D call uncertain. Trimming cost V 2 bases and J 0 bases, with 11 bases left between them. Germline values: CDR1 MNHEY, CDR2 SVGAGI. The CDR3 length is 15 residues. The CDR3 region has the DNA TGTGCCAGCAGTTACACGAGCGCCGCCTCCTACGAGCAGTACTCC. This encodes CASSYTSAASYEQYS.

In the case of this clonotype: A junction end diverges from the germline sequence, so it may reflect a read error. The chain is built from TRBV11-2 and TRBJ2-2; a possible D gene is TRBD2 (5 bases). The CDR3 runs 15 residues. The germline V gene has CDR1 SGHAT and CDR2 FQNNGV. CDR3 nucleotide sequence: TGTGCCAGCAGCCATGTCCGCGTGAGGACCGGGGAGTTGTTTTTT. Translated: CASSHVRVRTGELFF.

The rearrangement joins TRBV5-4 to TRBJ1-2; a possible D gene is TRBD1 (5 bases). Germline V gene sequence: CDR1 SGHNT, CDR2 YYREEE (reference sequence). Trimming removed 3 bases from V and 10 bases from J, with 16 bases in between. The CDR3 consists of 13 residues. CDR3 coding DNA: TGTGCCAGCAGCTCGGATGGGGGAAATGACTACACCTTC. Amino acid sequence: CASSSDGGNDYTF. The full variable domain, rest sourced from reference TRBV5-4 and TRBJ1-2, is ETGVTQSPTHLIKTRGQQVTLRCSSQSGHNTVSWYQQALGQGPQFIFQYYREEENGRGNFPPRFSGLQFPNYSSELNVNALELDDSALYLCASSSDGGNDYTFGSGTRLTVV.